The clone carrying this T cell receptor (beta chain) has only a few counts. Its antigen is still unknown. This sample was taken from a study of early T cells in non-severe SARS-CoV-2 infection. Study-wide context: Alpha and beta chains were unpaired, from unsorted whole-blood bulk RNA. General study findings and limits: The matching step, a VDJdb search, favored anti-spike CD8 responses and missed private and CD4 specificities.

Attachment of unique molecular identifiers to individual cDNA molecules was performed. Each CDR3 protein is one row after TCRdb ran MiXCR on the 5' RACE reads. Altogether approximately 67,000 distinct CDR3 sequences are present, approximately 10% being singletons, with the ten largest covering 3.8%. The TCR originated in an adult who was a healthcare worker with PCR-confirmed SARS-CoV-2 infection or an uninfected control (not recorded which). Sequencing was done on a sample of whole blood.

The CDR3: CASSPTQETQYF. DNA for the CDR3: TGTGCCAGCTCACCTACCCAAGAGACCCAGTACTTC. The chain couples TRBV18 to TRBJ2-5; D is ambiguous. Trimming took off 3 bases at V and 1 base at J, with 3 bases between the two ends. CDR3 length equals 12 residues. The germline CDR1 and CDR2 sequences are KGHSH and LQKENI.